This TCR beta chain stems from a study of blood T cell repertoires in COVID-19. The protocol was immunoSEQ multiplex PCR, while the TCRdb copy is restricted to in-frame clones and leaves out a portion. The sample has fewer than 65,000 clones; 70% to 90% are singletons. Trimming removed 8 bases from V and 5 bases from J; junction bases left unmatched: 12. CDR3 length: 15 residues. The V gene's germline CDR1 is MDHEN and CDR2 SYDVKM. Sample: peripheral blood. The chain has TRBV28 and TRBJ2-1; 7 nucleotides agree with TRBD2. This clonotype was obtained from a human donor in a cohort sampled during active COVID-19. CDR3 in amino acids: CASSKSGGRNNEQFF. DNA for the CDR3: TGTGCCAGCTCAAAGTCTGGCGGGAGAAACAATGAGCAGTTCTTC. Complete variable domain (other parts from reference TRBV28 and TRBJ2-1): DVKVTQSSRYLVKRTGEKVFLECVQDMDHENMFWYRQDPGLGLRLIYFSYDVKMKEKGDIPEGYSVSREKKERFSLILESASTNQTSMYLCASSKSGGRNNEQFFGPGTRLTVL.